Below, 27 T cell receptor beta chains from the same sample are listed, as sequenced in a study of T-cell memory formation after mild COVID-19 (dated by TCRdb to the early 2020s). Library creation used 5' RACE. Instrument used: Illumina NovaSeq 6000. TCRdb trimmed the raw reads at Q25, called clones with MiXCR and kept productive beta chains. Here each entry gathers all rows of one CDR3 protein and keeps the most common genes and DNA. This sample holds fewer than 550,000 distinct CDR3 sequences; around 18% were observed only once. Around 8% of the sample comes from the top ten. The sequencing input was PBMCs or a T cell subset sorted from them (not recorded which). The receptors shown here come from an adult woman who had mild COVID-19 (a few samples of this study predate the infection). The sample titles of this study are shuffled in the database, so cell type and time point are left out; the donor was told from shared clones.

The CDR3 region is CASSVAPRPTFVDEQFF. The CDR3 DNA is TGTGCCAGCAGCGTAGCCCCGCGGCCTACGTTTGTCGATGAGCAGTTCTTC. V usage is TRBV9 and J usage is TRBJ2-1; D is unclear. V was shortened by 0 bases and J by 8 bases, with 21 bases between the two germline ends. CDR1 is SGDLS, CDR2 YYNGEE, per germline. This CDR3 spans 17 amino acids. The entire variable domain, with the rest obtained from reference TRBV9 and TRBJ2-1, is as follows: DSGVTQTPKHLITATGQRVTLRCSPRSGDLSVYWYQQSLDQGLQFLIQYYNGEERAKGNILERFSAQQFPDLHSELNLSSLELGDSALYFCASSVAPRPTFVDEQFFGPGTRLTVL.

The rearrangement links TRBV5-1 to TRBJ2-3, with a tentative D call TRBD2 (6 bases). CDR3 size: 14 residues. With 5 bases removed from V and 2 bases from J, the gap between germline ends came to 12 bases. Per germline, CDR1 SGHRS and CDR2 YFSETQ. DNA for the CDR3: TGCGCCAGCAGGTCGGGGGAAATCACAGATACGCAGTATTTT. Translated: CASRSGEITDTQYF.

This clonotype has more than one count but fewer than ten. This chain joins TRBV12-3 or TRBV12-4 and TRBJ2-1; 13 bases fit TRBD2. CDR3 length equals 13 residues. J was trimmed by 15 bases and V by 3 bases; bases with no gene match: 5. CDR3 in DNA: TGTGCCAGCAGTTTCGGACTAGCGGGAGCCCCGTTCTTC. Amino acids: CASSFGLAGAPFF.

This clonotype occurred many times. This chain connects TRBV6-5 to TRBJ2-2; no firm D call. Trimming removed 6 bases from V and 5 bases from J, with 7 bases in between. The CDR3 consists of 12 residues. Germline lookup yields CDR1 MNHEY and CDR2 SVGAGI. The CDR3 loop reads CASRSRTGELFF. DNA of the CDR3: TGTGCCAGCAGGTCTAGGACCGGGGAGCTGTTTTTT.

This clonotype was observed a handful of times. The CDR3 protein is CASSPPGGREWYF. The CDR3 region has the DNA TGTGCCAGCTCACCACCTGGGGGGCGAGAATGGTACTTC. V gene TRBV18 combines with J gene TRBJ2-7; TRBD1 or TRBD2 may be the D gene (6 bases each). Germline V gene data show CDR1 as KGHSH and CDR2 as LQKENI. Trimming took 0 bases from V and 12 from J, leaving 15 bases between them. This CDR3 has 13 residues.

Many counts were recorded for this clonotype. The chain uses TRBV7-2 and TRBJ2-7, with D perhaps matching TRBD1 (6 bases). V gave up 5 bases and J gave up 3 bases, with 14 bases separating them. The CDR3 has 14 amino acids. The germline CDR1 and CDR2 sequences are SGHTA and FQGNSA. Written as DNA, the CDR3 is TGTGCCAGCAGCCTCCAGGGGAGAGGCTACGAGCAGTACTTC. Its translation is CASSLQGRGYEQYF. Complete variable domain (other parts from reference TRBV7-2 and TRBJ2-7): GAGVSQSPSNKVTEKGKDVELRCDPISGHTALYWYRQSLGQGLEFLIYFQGNSAPDKSGLPSDRFSAERTGGSVSTLTIQRTQQEDSAVYLCASSLQGRGYEQYFGPGTRLTVT.

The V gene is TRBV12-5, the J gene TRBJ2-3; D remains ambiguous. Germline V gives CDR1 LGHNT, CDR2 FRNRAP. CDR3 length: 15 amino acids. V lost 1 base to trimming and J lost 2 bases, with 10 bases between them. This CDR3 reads CASGLGQLSTDTQYF. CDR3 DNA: TGTGCTAGTGGTTTGGGGCAGCTCTCCACAGATACGCAGTATTTT.

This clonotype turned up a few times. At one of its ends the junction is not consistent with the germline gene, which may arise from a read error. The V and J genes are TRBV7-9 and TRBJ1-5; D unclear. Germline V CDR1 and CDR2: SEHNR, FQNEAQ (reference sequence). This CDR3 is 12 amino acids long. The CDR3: CASSVSNQPQHF. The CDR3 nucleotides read TGTGCCAGCAGCGTCAGCAACCAGCCCCAGCATTTT.

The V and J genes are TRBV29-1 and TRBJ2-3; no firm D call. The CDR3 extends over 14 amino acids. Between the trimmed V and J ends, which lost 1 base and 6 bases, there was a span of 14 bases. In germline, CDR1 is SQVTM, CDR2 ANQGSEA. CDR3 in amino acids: CSVEGGLFGDTQYF. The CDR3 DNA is TGCAGCGTTGAAGGGGGTCTTTTCGGGGATACGCAGTATTTT.

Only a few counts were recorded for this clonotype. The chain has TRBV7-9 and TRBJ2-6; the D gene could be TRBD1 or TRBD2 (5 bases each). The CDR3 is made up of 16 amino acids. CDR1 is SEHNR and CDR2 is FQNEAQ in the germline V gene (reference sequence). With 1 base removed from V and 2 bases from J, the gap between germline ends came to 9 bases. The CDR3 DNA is TGTGCCAGCAGCTTAGGAGGGGTAGCTGGGGCCAACGTCCTGACTTTC. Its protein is CASSLGGVAGANVLTF.

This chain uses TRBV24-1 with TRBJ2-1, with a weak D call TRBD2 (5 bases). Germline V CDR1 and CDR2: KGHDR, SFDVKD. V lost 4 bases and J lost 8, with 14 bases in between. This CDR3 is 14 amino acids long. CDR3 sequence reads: CATSDPPGTHEQFF. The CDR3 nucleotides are TGTGCCACCAGTGACCCCCCGGGAACCCATGAGCAGTTCTTC.

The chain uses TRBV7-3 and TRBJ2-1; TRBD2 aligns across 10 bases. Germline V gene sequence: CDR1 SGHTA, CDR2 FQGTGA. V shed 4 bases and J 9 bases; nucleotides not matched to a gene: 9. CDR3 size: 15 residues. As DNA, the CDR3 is TGTGCCAGCAGCTCGGGACTAGCGATACGGGGTGAGCAGTTCTTC. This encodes CASSSGLAIRGEQFF.

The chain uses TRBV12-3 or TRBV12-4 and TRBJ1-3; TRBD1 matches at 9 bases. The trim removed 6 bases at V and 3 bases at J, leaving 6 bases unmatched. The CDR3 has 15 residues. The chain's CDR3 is CASRDRGKVGNTIYF. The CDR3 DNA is TGTGCCAGCAGGGACAGGGGAAAGGTTGGAAACACCATATATTTT.

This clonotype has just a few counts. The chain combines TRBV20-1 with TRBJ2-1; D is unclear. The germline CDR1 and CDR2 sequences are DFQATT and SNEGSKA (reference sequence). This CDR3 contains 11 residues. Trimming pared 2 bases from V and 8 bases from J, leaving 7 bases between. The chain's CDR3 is CSARRLDEQFF. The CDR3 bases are TGCAGTGCTAGACGGCTAGATGAGCAGTTCTTC.

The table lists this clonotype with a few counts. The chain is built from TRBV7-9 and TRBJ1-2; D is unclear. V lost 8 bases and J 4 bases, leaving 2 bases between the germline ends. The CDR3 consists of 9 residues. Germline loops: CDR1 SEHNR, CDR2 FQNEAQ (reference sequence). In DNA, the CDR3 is TGTGCCAGCCCCTATGGCTACACCTTC. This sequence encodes CASPYGYTF. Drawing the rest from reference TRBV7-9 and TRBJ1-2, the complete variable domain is DTGVSQNPRHKITKRGQNVTFRCDPISEHNRLYWYRQTLGQGPEFLTYFQNEAQLEKSRLLSDRFSAERPKGSFSTLEIQRTEQGDSAMYLCASPYGYTFGSGTRLTVV.

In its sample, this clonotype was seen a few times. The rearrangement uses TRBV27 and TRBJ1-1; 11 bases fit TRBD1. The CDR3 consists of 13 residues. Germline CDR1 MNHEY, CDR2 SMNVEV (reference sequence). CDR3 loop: CQTRTGGLTEAFF. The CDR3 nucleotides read TGTCAAACGCGGACAGGGGGCTTAACTGAAGCTTTCTTT.

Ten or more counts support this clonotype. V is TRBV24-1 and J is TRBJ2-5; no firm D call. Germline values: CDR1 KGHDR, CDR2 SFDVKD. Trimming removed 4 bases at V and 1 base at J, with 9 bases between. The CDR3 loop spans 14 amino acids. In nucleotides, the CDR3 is TGTGCCACCAGTGAAACGACGTTCCAAGAGACCCAGTACTTC. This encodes CATSETTFQETQYF.

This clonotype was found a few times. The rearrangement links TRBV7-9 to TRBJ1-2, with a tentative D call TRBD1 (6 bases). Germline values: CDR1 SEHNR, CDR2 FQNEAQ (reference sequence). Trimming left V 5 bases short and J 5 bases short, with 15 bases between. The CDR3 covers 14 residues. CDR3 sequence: CASSGGQEPYGYTF. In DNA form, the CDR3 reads TGTGCCAGCAGCGGGGGACAAGAACCTTATGGCTACACCTTC.

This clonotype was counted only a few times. CDR3 in DNA: TGTGCCAGCAGCCGGGGAGCAGCACTGGGGGAAAAACTGTTTTTT. Translating gives CASSRGAALGEKLFF. This chain links TRBV6-6 with TRBJ1-4; D unresolved. V was pared by 6 bases and J by 8 bases, with 19 bases between. The length of the CDR3 is 15 residues. Per germline, CDR1 MNHNY and CDR2 SVGAGI (reference sequence).

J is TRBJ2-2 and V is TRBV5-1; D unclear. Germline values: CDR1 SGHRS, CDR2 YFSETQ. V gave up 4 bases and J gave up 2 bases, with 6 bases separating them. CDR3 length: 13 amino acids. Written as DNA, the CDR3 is TGCGCCAGCAGCATATCAAACACCGGGGAGCTGTTTTTT. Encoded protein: CASSISNTGELFF.

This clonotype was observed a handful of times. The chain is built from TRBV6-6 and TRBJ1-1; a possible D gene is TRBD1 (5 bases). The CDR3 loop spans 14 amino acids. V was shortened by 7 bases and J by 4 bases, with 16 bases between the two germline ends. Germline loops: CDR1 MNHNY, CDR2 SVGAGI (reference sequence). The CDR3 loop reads CASIKRGLGTEAFF. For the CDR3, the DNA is TGTGCCAGCATCAAGCGGGGACTAGGCACTGAAGCTTTCTTT.

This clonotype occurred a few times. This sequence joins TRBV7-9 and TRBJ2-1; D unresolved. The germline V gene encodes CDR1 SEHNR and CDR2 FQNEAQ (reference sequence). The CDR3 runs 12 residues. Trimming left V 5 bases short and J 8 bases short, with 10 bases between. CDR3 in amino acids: CASSHLRDEQFF. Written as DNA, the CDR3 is TGTGCCAGCAGCCACCTCCGTGATGAGCAGTTCTTC.

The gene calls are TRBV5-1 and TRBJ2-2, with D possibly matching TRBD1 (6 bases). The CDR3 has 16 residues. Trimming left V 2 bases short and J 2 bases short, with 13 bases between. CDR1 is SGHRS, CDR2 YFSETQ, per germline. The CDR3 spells CASSLRGQSNTGELFF. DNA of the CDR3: TGCGCCAGCAGCTTAAGGGGACAAAGCAACACCGGGGAGCTGTTTTTT.

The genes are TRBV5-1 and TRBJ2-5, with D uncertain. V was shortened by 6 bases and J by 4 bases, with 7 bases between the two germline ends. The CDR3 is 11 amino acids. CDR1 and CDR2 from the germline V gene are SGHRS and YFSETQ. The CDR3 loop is CASTGAETQYF. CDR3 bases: TGCGCCAGCACCGGTGCAGAGACCCAGTACTTC.

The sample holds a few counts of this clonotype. The chain's CDR3 is CASSLASVNYGYTF. CDR3 DNA sequence: TGCGCCAGCAGCTTGGCCTCGGTTAACTATGGCTACACCTTC. V gene TRBV5-1 combines with J gene TRBJ1-2, with D uncertain. The V end lost 0 bases, the J end lost 1 base, and 7 bases lay between the germline ends. From germline, CDR1 is SGHRS and CDR2 YFSETQ. The CDR3 is 14 residues long. The full variable domain, completed using reference TRBV5-1 and TRBJ1-2, is KAGVTQTPRYLIKTRGQQVTLSCSPISGHRSVSWYQQTPGQGLQFLFEYFSETQRNKGNFPGRFSGRQFSNSRSEMNVSTLELGDSALYLCASSLASVNYGYTFGSGTRLTVV.

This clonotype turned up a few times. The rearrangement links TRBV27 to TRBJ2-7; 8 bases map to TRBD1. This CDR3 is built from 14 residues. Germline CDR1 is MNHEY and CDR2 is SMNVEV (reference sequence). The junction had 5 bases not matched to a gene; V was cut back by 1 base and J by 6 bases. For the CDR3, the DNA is TGTGCCAGCAGTTTATGGCAGGGGGCTGTCGAGCAGTACTTC. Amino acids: CASSLWQGAVEQYF.

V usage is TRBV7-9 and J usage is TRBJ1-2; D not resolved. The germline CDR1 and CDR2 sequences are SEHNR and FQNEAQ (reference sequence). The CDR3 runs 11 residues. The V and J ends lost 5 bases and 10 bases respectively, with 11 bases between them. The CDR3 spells CASSPSIDYTF. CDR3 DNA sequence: TGTGCCAGCAGCCCTTCTATTGACTACACCTTC. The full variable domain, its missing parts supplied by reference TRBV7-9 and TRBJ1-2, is DTGVSQNPRHKITKRGQNVTFRCDPISEHNRLYWYRQTLGQGPEFLTYFQNEAQLEKSRLLSDRFSAERPKGSFSTLEIQRTEQGDSAMYLCASSPSIDYTFGSGTRLTVV.